This record looks at one T cell receptor (beta chain) sequence and its context. These data are taken from a study of CD8 T cells in Susac syndrome. RNA was extracted with the RNeasy kit, and a quantity of roughly 0.5 to 1 ug was reverse transcribed using random hexamers. Amplification of TCR beta CDR3 was carried out by immunoSEQ multiplex PCR, which covered 54 Vbeta and 13 Jbeta segments. TCRdb independently ran MiXCR on the immunoSEQ multiplex PCR reads; one entry per CDR3 protein. The sample carries some 100,000 distinct CDR3 sequences, around 97% recorded once. V was clipped by 5 bases and J by 2 bases, with 11 bases between them. The CDR3 length is 14 residues. Germline values: CDR1 KGHDR, CDR2 SFDVKD.

This sequence joins TRBV24-1 and TRBJ2-5; possible D gene TRBD1, 5 bases. Sequencing input: CD4+ T cells from PBMCs. This clonotype was sampled from a human donor in good health. CDR3 coding DNA: TGTGCCACCAGTGCCCGACAGAAGCAAGAGACCCAGTACTTC. It translates to CATSARQKQETQYF.